The 7 T cell receptor beta chains reported below all come from one sample, sequenced in a study of cytomegalovirus exposure and HLA in healthy donors. The PCR contained 60 Vbeta and 13 Jbeta primers. Profiling relied on immunoSEQ multiplex PCR, and the TCRdb table lists in-frame clones only, not all of them. The repertoire holds about 34,000 clones, with 55% to 80% as singletons. Sequencing was done on a sample of PBMCs. The receptor source for this set is a man aged 35 to 55 in good health and CMV-seropositive.

Only a few counts were recorded for this clone. V and J are TRBV4-2 and TRBJ1-2; D is possibly TRBD1 (5 bases). Germline V gene sequence: CDR1 LGHNA, CDR2 YNFKEQ. Trimming stripped 1 base from V and 0 bases from J, with 21 bases between. This CDR3 region has 19 residues. The CDR3 spells CASSQAATGFYISNYGYTF. The CDR3 DNA reads TGTGCCAGCAGCCAAGCTGCCACAGGTTTTTATATATCTAACTATGGCTACACCTTC.

CDR3 nucleotides: TGTGCCAGCAGTGAGGTGATGAGGCAGGGGGCCTACGAGCAGTACTTC. Translated: CASSEVMRQGAYEQYF. The chain is built from TRBV6-1 and TRBJ2-7; 7 positions match TRBD1. CDR1 and CDR2 (germline): MNHNS, SASEGT. V shed 3 bases, J shed 2 bases, and the junction held 10 bases outside the gene matches. This CDR3 region has 16 residues.

The V call is TRBV25-1, the J call TRBJ2-1, with D uncertain. V was trimmed by 4 bases and J by 4 bases, leaving 8 bases between them. Germline V lookup: CDR1 MGHDK, CDR2 SYGVNS. The CDR3 loop spans 13 amino acids. The CDR3 sequence is CASSVPGYNEQFF. CDR3 bases: TGTGCCAGCAGTGTCCCAGGATACAATGAGCAGTTCTTC.

The genes are TRBV7-8 and TRBJ1-5; D uncertain. This CDR3 has 15 amino acids. Germline V gene data show CDR1 as SGHVS and CDR2 as FQNEAQ. Trimming shortened V by 2 bases and J by 4 bases, and 12 bases separated the two germline ends. CDR3 nucleotides: TGTGCCAGCAGCTTAATTAATGGTGAGAATCAGCCCCAGCATTTT. As protein: CASSLINGENQPQHF.

The rearrangement joins TRBV30 to TRBJ2-7; weak D call: TRBD1 (5 bases). The germline CDR1 and CDR2 sequences are GTSNPN and SVGIG (reference sequence). The CDR3 totals 12 residues. Trimming took off 4 bases at V and 2 bases at J, with 9 bases between the two ends. In nucleotides, the CDR3 is TGTGCCTGGACCCAAGGGGCCTACGAGCAGTACTTC. It translates to CAWTQGAYEQYF.

The CDR3 region has the DNA TGTGCCAGCAGCTCGGGCGGGAAGGTGACTGAAGCTTTCTTT. Amino acids: CASSSGGKVTEAFF. The chain couples TRBV11-3 to TRBJ1-1; no reliable D call. With 4 bases removed from V and 5 bases from J, the gap between germline ends came to 14 bases. The CDR3 runs 14 residues. The germline CDR1 and CDR2 sequences are SGHNT and YENEEA.

The chain joins TRBV19 to TRBJ1-4; D gene unclear. Germline assignment: CDR1 LNHDA and CDR2 SQIVND (reference sequence). The CDR3 spans 11 residues. Trimming removed 5 bases from V and 8 bases from J, with 6 bases in between. CDR3 sequence (DNA): TGTGCCAGTAGTTTACAAGAAAAACTGTTTTTT. Its protein is CASSLQEKLFF.